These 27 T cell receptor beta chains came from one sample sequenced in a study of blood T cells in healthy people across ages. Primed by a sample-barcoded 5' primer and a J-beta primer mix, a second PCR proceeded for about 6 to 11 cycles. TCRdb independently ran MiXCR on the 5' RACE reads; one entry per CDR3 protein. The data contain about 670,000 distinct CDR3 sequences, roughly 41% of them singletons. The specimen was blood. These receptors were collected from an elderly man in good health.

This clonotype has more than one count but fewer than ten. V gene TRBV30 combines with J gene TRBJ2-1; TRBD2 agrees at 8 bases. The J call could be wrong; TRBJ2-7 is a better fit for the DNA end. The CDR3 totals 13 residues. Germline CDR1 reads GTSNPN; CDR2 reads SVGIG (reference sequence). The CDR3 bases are TGTGCCTGGAGACTAGCGGTAAAGAATGAGCAGTACTTC. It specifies CAWRLAVKNEQYF.

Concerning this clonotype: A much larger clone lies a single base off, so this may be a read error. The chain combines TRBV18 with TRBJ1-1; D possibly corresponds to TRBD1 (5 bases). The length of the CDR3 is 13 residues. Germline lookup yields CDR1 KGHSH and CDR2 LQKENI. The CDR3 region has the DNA TGTGCCGGCTCCCTAGACTTGGGGGCTGAAGCTTTCTTT. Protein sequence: CAGSLDLGAEAFF.

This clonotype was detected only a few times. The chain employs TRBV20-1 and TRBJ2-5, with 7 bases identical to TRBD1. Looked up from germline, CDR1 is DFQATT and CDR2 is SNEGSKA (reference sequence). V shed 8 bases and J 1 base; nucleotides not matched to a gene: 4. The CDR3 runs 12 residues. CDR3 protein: CSLQGTQETQYF. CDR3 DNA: TGCAGTCTACAGGGGACCCAAGAGACCCAGTACTTC.

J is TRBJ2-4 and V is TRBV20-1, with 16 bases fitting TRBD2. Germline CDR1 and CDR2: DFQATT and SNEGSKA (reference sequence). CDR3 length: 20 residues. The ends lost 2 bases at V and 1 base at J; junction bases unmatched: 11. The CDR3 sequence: CSARRSGTSGRGVAKNIQYF. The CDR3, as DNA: TGCAGTGCTAGACGATCCGGGACTAGCGGGAGGGGGGTGGCCAAAAACATTCAGTACTTC.

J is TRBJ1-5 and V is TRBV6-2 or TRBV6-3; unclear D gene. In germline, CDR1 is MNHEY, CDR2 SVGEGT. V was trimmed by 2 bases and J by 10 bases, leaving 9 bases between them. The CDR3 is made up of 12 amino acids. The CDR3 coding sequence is TGTGCCAGCAGTTACGGAATGGAACCCCAGCATTTT. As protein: CASSYGMEPQHF.

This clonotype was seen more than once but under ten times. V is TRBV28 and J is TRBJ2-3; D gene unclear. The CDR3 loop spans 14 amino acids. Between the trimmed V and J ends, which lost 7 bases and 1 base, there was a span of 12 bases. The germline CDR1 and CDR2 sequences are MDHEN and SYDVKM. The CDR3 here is CASNSYEGTDTQYF. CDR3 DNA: TGTGCCAGCAACTCCTACGAGGGCACAGATACGCAGTATTTT.

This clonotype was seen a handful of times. Here the CDR3 reads CASSQDSGRRYNEQFF. CDR3 coding DNA: TGTGCCAGCAGCCAAGATTCCGGGAGAAGGTACAATGAGCAGTTCTTC. The chain joins TRBV14 to TRBJ2-1, with D perhaps matching TRBD2 (6 bases). Germline V lookup: CDR1 SGHDN, CDR2 FVKESK. The CDR3 consists of 16 residues. Trimming shortened V by 0 bases and J by 4 bases, and 13 bases separated the two germline ends.

The CDR3 spells CASSRTSGAYEQYF. CDR3 nucleotide sequence: TGTGCCAGCAGCCGGACTAGCGGCGCCTACGAGCAGTACTTC. The chain carries TRBV3-1 and TRBJ2-7, with 10 bases lining up with TRBD2. The germline gives CDR1 LGHDT, CDR2 YNNKEL (reference sequence). The CDR3 consists of 14 residues. Unmatched junction bases numbered 2, after V lost 4 bases and J lost 2 bases.

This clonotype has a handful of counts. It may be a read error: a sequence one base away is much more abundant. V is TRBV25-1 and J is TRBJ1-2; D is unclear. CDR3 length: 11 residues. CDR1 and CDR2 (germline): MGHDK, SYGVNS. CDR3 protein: CASSVNCGYTF. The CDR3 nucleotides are TGTGCCAGCAGTGTTAACTGTGGCTACACCTTC.

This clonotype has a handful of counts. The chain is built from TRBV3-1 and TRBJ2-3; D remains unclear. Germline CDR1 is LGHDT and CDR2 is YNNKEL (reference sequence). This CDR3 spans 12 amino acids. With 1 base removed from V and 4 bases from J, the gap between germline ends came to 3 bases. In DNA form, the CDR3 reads TGTGCCAGCAGCCAAGCCGCAGATACGCAGTATTTT. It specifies CASSQAADTQYF.

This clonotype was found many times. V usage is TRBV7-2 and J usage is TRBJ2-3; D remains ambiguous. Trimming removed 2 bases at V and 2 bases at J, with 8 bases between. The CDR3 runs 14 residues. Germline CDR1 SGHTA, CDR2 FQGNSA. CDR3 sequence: CASSLSSYTDTQYF. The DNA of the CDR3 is TGTGCCAGCAGCTTATCCAGCTACACAGATACGCAGTATTTT.

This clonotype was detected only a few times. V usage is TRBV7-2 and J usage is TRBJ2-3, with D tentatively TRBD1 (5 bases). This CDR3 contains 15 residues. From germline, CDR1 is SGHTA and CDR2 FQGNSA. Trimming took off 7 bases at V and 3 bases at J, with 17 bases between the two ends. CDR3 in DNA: TGTGCCAGCAACAAACTGGGGCCCCAAACAGATACGCAGTATTTT. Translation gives CASNKLGPQTDTQYF. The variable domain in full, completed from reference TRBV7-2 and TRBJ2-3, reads GAGVSQSPSNKVTEKGKDVELRCDPISGHTALYWYRQSLGQGLEFLIYFQGNSAPDKSGLPSDRFSAERTGGSVSTLTIQRTQQEDSAVYLCASNKLGPQTDTQYFGPGTRLTVL.

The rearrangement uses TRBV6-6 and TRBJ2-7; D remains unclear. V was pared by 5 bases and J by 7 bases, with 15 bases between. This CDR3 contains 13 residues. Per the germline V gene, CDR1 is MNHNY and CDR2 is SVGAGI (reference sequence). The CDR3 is CASSKLSKEEQYF. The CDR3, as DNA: TGTGCCAGCAGTAAGCTCTCCAAGGAGGAGCAGTACTTC.

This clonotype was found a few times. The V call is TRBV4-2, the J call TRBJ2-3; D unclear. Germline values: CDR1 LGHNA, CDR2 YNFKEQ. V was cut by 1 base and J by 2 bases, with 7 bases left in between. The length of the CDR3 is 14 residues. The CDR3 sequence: CASSQGEHTDTQYF. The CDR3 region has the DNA TGTGCCAGCAGCCAAGGCGAGCACACAGATACGCAGTATTTT.

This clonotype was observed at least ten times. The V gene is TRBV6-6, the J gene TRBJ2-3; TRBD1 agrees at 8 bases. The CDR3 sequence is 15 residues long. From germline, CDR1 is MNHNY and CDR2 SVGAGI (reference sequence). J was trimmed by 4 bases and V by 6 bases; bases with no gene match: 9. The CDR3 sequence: CASSGQGAIPDTQYF. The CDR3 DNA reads TGTGCCAGCAGCGGTCAGGGGGCCATTCCAGATACGCAGTATTTT.

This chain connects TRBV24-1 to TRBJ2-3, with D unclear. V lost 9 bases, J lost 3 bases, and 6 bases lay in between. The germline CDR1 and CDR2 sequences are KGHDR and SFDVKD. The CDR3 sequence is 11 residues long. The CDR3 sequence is CATGVTDTQYF. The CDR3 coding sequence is TGTGCCACCGGGGTAACAGATACGCAGTATTTT.

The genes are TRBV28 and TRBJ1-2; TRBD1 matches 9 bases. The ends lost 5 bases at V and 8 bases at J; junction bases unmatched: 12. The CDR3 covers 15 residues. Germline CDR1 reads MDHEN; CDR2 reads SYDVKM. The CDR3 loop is CASSPPFTGGRGYTF. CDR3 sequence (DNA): TGTGCCAGCAGTCCCCCCTTTACAGGGGGCCGGGGCTACACCTTC.

CDR3 nucleotide sequence: TGTGCCAGCAGTCTTCCTAGCGACTACAATGAGCAGTTCTTC. Translation: CASSLPSDYNEQFF. J is TRBJ2-1 and V is TRBV25-1; D perhaps matches TRBD2 (6 bases). With 5 bases removed from V and 3 bases from J, the gap between germline ends came to 11 bases. The germline CDR1 and CDR2 sequences are MGHDK and SYGVNS. The CDR3 is 14 residues long.

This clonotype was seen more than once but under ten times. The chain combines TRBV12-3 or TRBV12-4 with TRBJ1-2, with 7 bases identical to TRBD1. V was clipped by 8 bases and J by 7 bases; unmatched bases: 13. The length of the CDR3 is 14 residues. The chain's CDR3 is CASWARTGATGYTF. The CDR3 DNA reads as TGTGCCAGCTGGGCACGAACAGGGGCGACTGGCTACACCTTC.

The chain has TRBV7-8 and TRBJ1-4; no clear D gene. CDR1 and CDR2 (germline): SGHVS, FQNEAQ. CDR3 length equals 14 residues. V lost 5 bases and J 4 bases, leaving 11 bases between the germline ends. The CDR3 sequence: CASSVISLNEKLFF. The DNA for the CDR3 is TGTGCCAGCAGCGTGATCAGCCTTAATGAAAAACTGTTTTTT.

CDR3 amino acids: CASSPGTSLSYEQYF. The CDR3, as DNA: TGTGCCAGCAGCCCCGGGACTAGTCTTTCCTACGAGCAGTACTTC. V gene TRBV4-2 combines with J gene TRBJ2-7, with 8 nucleotides matching TRBD2. The CDR3 is 15 residues long. V shed 4 bases and J 1 base; nucleotides not matched to a gene: 6. Germline loops: CDR1 LGHNA, CDR2 YNFKEQ.

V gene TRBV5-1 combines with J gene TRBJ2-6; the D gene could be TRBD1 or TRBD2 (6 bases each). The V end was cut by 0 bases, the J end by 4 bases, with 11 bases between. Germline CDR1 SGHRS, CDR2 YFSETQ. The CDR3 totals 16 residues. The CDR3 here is CASSLEGGPGANVLTF. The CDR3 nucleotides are TGCGCCAGCAGCTTGGAGGGGGGTCCCGGGGCCAACGTCCTGACTTTC. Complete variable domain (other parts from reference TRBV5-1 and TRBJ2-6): KAGVTQTPRYLIKTRGQQVTLSCSPISGHRSVSWYQQTPGQGLQFLFEYFSETQRNKGNFPGRFSGRQFSNSRSEMNVSTLELGDSALYLCASSLEGGPGANVLTFGAGSRLTVL.

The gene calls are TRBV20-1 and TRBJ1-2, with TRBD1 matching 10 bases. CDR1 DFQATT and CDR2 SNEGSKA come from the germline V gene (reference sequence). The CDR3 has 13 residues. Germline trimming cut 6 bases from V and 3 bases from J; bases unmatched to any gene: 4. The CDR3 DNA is TGCAGTGCCTGGACAGGGGGGGACTATGGCTACACCTTC. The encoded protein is CSAWTGGDYGYTF.

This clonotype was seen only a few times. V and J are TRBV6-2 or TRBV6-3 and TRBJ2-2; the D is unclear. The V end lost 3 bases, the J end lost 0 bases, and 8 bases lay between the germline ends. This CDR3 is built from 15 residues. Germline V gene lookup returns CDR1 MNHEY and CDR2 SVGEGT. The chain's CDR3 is CASSYGLANTGELFF. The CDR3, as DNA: TGTGCCAGCAGTTATGGCCTCGCGAACACCGGGGAGCTGTTTTTT.

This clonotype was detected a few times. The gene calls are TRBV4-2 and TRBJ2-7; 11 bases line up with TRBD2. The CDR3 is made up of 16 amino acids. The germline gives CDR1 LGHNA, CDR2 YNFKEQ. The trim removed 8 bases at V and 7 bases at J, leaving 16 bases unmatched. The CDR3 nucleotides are TGTGCCAGCCTTCATCTAGCGGGAGGTCCCGTAGGGGAGCAGTACTTC. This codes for CASLHLAGGPVGEQYF.

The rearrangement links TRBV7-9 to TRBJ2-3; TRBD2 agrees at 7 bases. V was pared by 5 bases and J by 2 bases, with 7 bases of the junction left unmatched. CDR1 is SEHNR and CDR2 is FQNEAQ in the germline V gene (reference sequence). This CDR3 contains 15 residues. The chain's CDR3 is CASSARLASTDTQYF. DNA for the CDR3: TGTGCCAGCAGCGCCCGACTAGCTTCCACAGATACGCAGTATTTT.

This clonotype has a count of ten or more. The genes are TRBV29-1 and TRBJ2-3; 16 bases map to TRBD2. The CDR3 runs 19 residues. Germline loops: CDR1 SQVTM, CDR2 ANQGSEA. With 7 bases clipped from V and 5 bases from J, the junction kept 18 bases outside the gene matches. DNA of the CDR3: TGCAGCGATGAGGGGAGACCCGGGACTAGCGGGAGGGAGAAAGATACGCAGTATTTT. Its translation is CSDEGRPGTSGREKDTQYF.